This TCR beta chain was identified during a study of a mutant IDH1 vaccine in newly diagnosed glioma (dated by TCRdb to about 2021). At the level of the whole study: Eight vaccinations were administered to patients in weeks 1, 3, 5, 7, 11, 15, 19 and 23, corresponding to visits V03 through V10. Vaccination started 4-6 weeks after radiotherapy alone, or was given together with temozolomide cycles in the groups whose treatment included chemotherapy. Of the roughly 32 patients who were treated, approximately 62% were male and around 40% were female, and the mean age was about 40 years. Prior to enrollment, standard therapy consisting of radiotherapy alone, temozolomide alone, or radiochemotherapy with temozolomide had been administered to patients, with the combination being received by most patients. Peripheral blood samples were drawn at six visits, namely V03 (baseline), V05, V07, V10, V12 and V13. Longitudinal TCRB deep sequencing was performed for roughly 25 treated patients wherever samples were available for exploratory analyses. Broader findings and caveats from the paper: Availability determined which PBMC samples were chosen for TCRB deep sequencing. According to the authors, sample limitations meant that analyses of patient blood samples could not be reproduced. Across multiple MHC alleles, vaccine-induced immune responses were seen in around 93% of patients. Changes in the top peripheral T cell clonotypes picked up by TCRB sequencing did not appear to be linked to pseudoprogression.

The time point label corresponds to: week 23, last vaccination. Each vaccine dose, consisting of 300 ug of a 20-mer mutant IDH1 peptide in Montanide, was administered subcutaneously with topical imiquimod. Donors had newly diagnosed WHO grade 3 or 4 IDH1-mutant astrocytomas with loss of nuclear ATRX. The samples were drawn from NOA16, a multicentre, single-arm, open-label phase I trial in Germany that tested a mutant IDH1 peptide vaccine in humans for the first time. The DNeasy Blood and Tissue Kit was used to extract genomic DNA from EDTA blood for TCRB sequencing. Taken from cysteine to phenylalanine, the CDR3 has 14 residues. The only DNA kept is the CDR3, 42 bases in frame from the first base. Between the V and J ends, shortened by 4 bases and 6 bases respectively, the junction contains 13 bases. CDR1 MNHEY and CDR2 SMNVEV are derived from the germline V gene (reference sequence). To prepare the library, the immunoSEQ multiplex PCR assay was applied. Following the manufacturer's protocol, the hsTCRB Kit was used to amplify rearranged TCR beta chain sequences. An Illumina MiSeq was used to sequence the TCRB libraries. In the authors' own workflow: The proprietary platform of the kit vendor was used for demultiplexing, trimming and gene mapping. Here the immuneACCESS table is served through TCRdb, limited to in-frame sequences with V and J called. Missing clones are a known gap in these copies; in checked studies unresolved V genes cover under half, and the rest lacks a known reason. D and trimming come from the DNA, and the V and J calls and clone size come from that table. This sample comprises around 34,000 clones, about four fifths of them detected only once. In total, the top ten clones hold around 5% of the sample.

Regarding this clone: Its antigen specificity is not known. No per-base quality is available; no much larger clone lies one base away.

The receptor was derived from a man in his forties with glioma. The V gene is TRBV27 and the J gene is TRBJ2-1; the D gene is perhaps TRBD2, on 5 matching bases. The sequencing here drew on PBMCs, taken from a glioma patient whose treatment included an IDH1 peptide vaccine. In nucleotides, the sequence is TGTGCCAGCAGTTGGACGCGAGGGCTCAATGAGCAGTTCTTC. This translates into CASSWTRGLNEQFF.